A selection of T cell receptor beta chains follows, all from one sample in a study of cytotoxic CD8 clonotypes in ibrutinib-treated CLL. Measured with immunoSEQ multiplex PCR; TCRdb has only the in-frame clones, and not every one. This table has 110,000 or so clones, roughly 60% appearing once. The sequences come from PBMCs, collected after 24 months of ibrutinib treatment. The receptors were gathered from a human donor with chronic lymphocytic leukemia. The CDR3 runs from the conserved cysteine through the conserved F or W. D genes are given only for firm matches. A row's size may be missing; if present it is once, few, many or a size class.

J gene: TRBJ1-1; V gene: TRBV6-5; D gene: NA; clone size: once; CDR3 protein: CASTTSAGITEAFF; CDR3 DNA: TGTGCCAGCACTACCTCGGCAGGGATAACTGAAGCTTTCTTT
J gene: TRBJ1-1; V gene: TRBV30; D gene: NA; clone size: NA; CDR3 protein: CAWSNYREAFF; CDR3 DNA: TGTGCCTGGAGTAATTACAGGGAAGCTTTCTTT
J gene: TRBJ2-4; V gene: TRBV27; D gene: TRBD2; clone size: NA; CDR3 protein: CASSLYGTRVFDGNIQYF; CDR3 DNA: TGTGCCAGCAGTTTATACGGGACTAGAGTTTTCGACGGAAACATTCAGTACTTC
J gene: TRBJ2-2; V gene: TRBV30; D gene: NA; clone size: NA; CDR3 protein: CAWTNRQGLNTGELFF; CDR3 DNA: TGTGCCTGGACAAATCGACAGGGACTGAACACCGGGGAGCTGTTTTTT
J gene: TRBJ1-3; V gene: TRBV5-1; D gene: TRBD1; clone size: once; CDR3 protein: CASSFGDRVTDTIYF; CDR3 DNA: TGCGCCAGCAGCTTTGGTGACAGGGTAACAGACACCATATATTTT
J gene: TRBJ2-1; V gene: TRBV5-4; D gene: TRBD2; clone size: NA; CDR3 protein: CASSFTSGSNEQFF; CDR3 DNA: TGTGCCAGCAGCTTCACTAGCGGCAGCAATGAGCAGTTCTTC
J gene: TRBJ2-5; V gene: TRBV29-1; D gene: NA; clone size: NA; CDR3 protein: CSVEDLTQYF; CDR3 DNA: TGCAGCGTTGAAGATTTGACCCAGTACTTC
J gene: TRBJ1-1; V gene: TRBV5-4; D gene: TRBD1; clone size: NA; CDR3 protein: CASSLAPGQGRTEAFF; CDR3 DNA: TGTGCCAGCAGCTTGGCACCGGGACAGGGAAGAACTGAAGCTTTCTTT
J gene: TRBJ2-3; V gene: TRBV10-1; D gene: TRBD2; clone size: few; CDR3 protein: CASGGTLSGGRSSTDTQYF; CDR3 DNA: TGCGCCAGCGGTGGGACACTTAGCGGGGGGCGATCTAGCACAGATACGCAGTATTTT
J gene: TRBJ2-4; V gene: TRBV5-1; D gene: NA; clone size: many; CDR3 protein: CASSLGTAGSLAKNIQYF; CDR3 DNA: TGCGCCAGCAGCCTGGGCACGGCGGGGTCCTTAGCCAAAAACATTCAGTACTTC
J gene: TRBJ2-2; V gene: TRBV30; D gene: NA; clone size: NA; CDR3 protein: CAWGSRLAGDEELFF; CDR3 DNA: TGTGCCTGGGGCTCCCGTTTGGCAGGGGACGAAGAGCTGTTTTTT
J gene: TRBJ2-5; V gene: TRBV9; D gene: NA; clone size: few; CDR3 protein: CASSTKAGRQGETQYF; CDR3 DNA: TGTGCCAGCAGCACAAAGGCAGGGCGGCAGGGAGAGACCCAGTACTTC
J gene: TRBJ2-7; V gene: TRBV14; D gene: NA; clone size: NA; CDR3 protein: CASSQDSNRPYF; CDR3 DNA: TGTGCCAGCAGCCAAGATTCTAACAGACCGTACTTC
J gene: TRBJ2-4; V gene: TRBV28; D gene: NA; clone size: NA; CDR3 protein: CASSPPRAGIQYF; CDR3 DNA: TGTGCCAGCAGTCCCCCCAGGGCGGGGATTCAGTACTTC
J gene: TRBJ2-3; V gene: TRBV19; D gene: TRBD2; clone size: NA; CDR3 protein: CASSIEAGGLDTQYF; CDR3 DNA: TGTGCCAGTAGTATCGAAGCGGGGGGTTTGGATACGCAGTATTTT
J gene: TRBJ2-7; V gene: TRBV6-4; D gene: NA; clone size: few; CDR3 protein: CASSALGTKGDGSYEQYF; CDR3 DNA: TGTGCCAGCAGTGCCCTCGGGACGAAGGGCGACGGCTCCTACGAGCAGTACTTC
J gene: TRBJ1-1; V gene: TRBV7-3; D gene: NA; clone size: NA; CDR3 protein: CASSPSSDTEAFF; CDR3 DNA: TGTGCCAGCAGCCCAAGCTCTGACACTGAAGCTTTCTTT
J gene: TRBJ2-3; V gene: TRBV5-1; D gene: NA; clone size: NA; CDR3 protein: CASSLGAATLTDTQYF; CDR3 DNA: TGCGCCAGCAGCTTGGGGGCGGCCACTCTCACAGATACGCAGTATTTT
J gene: TRBJ2-7; V gene: TRBV29-1; D gene: TRBD1; clone size: NA; CDR3 protein: CSAQGAPPYEQYF; CDR3 DNA: TGCAGCGCACAGGGGGCGCCCCCGTACGAGCAGTACTTC
J gene: TRBJ2-1; V gene: TRBV6-5; D gene: NA; clone size: NA; CDR3 protein: CASSYSIRGDNEQFF; CDR3 DNA: TGTGCCAGCAGTTACTCGATTAGAGGGGACAATGAGCAGTTCTTC
J gene: TRBJ1-1; V gene: TRBV28; D gene: NA; clone size: NA; CDR3 protein: CATLGAMNTEAFF; CDR3 DNA: TGTGCCACTCTGGGCGCCATGAACACTGAAGCTTTCTTT
J gene: TRBJ2-3; V gene: TRBV7-3; D gene: TRBD1; clone size: NA; CDR3 protein: CASSLDGTGSDTQYF; CDR3 DNA: TGTGCCAGCAGCTTAGACGGGACAGGGTCAGATACGCAGTATTTT
J gene: TRBJ2-1; V gene: TRBV30; D gene: NA; clone size: NA; CDR3 protein: CAWSVRSGGYNEQFF; CDR3 DNA: TGTGCCTGGAGTGTACGTTCCGGCGGCTACAATGAGCAGTTCTTC
J gene: TRBJ2-3; V gene: TRBV27; D gene: NA; clone size: NA; CDR3 protein: CASSLGRIGTDTQYF; CDR3 DNA: TGTGCCAGCAGTTTAGGTAGAATAGGCACAGATACGCAGTATTTT
J gene: TRBJ1-6; V gene: TRBV19; D gene: NA; clone size: NA; CDR3 protein: CARPRRRPSSYNSPLHF; CDR3 DNA: TGTGCCCGGCCCCGGCGCCGACCGAGCTCCTATAATTCACCCCTCCACTTT
J gene: TRBJ2-5; V gene: TRBV11-3; D gene: NA; clone size: NA; CDR3 protein: CASSLGGDNQETQYF; CDR3 DNA: TGTGCCAGCAGCTTAGGAGGGGACAATCAAGAGACCCAGTACTTC
J gene: TRBJ2-7; V gene: TRBV19; D gene: NA; clone size: NA; CDR3 protein: CAKRREQYF; CDR3 DNA: TGTGCTAAACGGCGCGAGCAGTACTTC
J gene: TRBJ2-7; V gene: TRBV7-9; D gene: TRBD2; clone size: few; CDR3 protein: CASSLRTSGAYEQYF; CDR3 DNA: TGTGCCAGCAGCTTACGGACTAGCGGGGCTTACGAGCAGTACTTC
J gene: TRBJ2-7; V gene: TRBV11-3; D gene: NA; clone size: few; CDR3 protein: CASSLEPSEQYF; CDR3 DNA: TGTGCCAGCAGCTTAGAGCCGAGTGAGCAGTACTTC
J gene: TRBJ2-2; V gene: TRBV6-6; D gene: NA; clone size: few; CDR3 protein: CASSYAGPLNTGELFF; CDR3 DNA: TGTGCCAGCAGTTACGCGGGACCCCTGAACACCGGGGAGCTGTTTTTT
J gene: TRBJ1-5; V gene: TRBV7-2; D gene: NA; clone size: NA; CDR3 protein: CASSRQRNQPQHF; CDR3 DNA: TGTGCCAGCAGCCGCCAGCGCAATCAGCCCCAGCATTTT
J gene: TRBJ1-1; V gene: TRBV28; D gene: TRBD1; clone size: once; CDR3 protein: CASNSLGTGGIWNTEAFF; CDR3 DNA: TGTGCCAGCAATAGCCTAGGGACAGGGGGCATTTGGAACACTGAAGCTTTCTTT
J gene: TRBJ1-4; V gene: TRBV9; D gene: NA; clone size: NA; CDR3 protein: CASSVDLGEGEKLFF; CDR3 DNA: TGTGCCAGCAGCGTAGATCTGGGGGAGGGTGAAAAACTGTTTTTT
J gene: TRBJ2-3; V gene: TRBV27; D gene: TRBD2; clone size: NA; CDR3 protein: CASSFLGGAPTDTQYF; CDR3 DNA: TGTGCCAGCAGTTTCCTCGGGGGGGCCCCCACAGATACGCAGTATTTT
J gene: TRBJ2-7; V gene: TRBV9; D gene: NA; clone size: NA; CDR3 protein: CASSTGDSPYEQYF; CDR3 DNA: TGTGCCAGCAGCACTGGGGACTCCCCCTACGAGCAGTACTTC
J gene: TRBJ1-5; V gene: TRBV6-1; D gene: TRBD1; clone size: many; CDR3 protein: CASSQGQGSNQPQHF; CDR3 DNA: TGTGCCAGCAGTCAGGGACAGGGGAGCAATCAGCCCCAGCATTTT
J gene: TRBJ2-7; V gene: TRBV30; D gene: TRBD2; clone size: NA; CDR3 protein: CACGLAGGRSGEQYF; CDR3 DNA: TGTGCCTGTGGACTAGCGGGGGGGAGATCTGGTGAGCAGTACTTC
J gene: TRBJ1-1; V gene: TRBV30; D gene: NA; clone size: NA; CDR3 protein: CAWTGDNLSNTEAFF; CDR3 DNA: TGTGCCTGGACCGGGGATAATTTGAGTAACACTGAAGCTTTCTTT
J gene: TRBJ2-2; V gene: TRBV5-1; D gene: NA; clone size: few; CDR3 protein: CASSLAAGTYTGELFF; CDR3 DNA: TGCGCCAGCAGCTTGGCGGCAGGGACATACACCGGGGAGCTGTTTTTT
J gene: TRBJ1-5; V gene: TRBV10-3; D gene: NA; clone size: once; CDR3 protein: CAISAGGDSNQPQHF; CDR3 DNA: TGTGCCATCAGTGCGGGGGGGGATAGCAATCAGCCCCAGCATTTT
J gene: TRBJ1-1; V gene: TRBV5-1; D gene: TRBD1; clone size: few; CDR3 protein: CASRLTGTGLEAFF; CDR3 DNA: TGCGCCAGCCGTCTAACCGGGACAGGGCTTGAAGCTTTCTTT
J gene: TRBJ2-5; V gene: TRBV7-6; D gene: NA; clone size: NA; CDR3 protein: CASSLAFGFQETQYF; CDR3 DNA: TGTGCCAGCAGCTTAGCGTTCGGATTTCAAGAGACCCAGTACTTC
J gene: TRBJ1-5; V gene: TRBV27; D gene: TRBD1; clone size: NA; CDR3 protein: CASSPEAGGNSNQPQHF; CDR3 DNA: TGTGCCAGCAGTCCAGAAGCAGGGGGCAATAGCAATCAGCCCCAGCATTTT
J gene: TRBJ1-3; V gene: TRBV6-5; D gene: NA; clone size: NA; CDR3 protein: CASSYRSSGNTIYF; CDR3 DNA: TGTGCCAGCAGTTACAGGAGCTCTGGAAACACCATATATTTT
J gene: TRBJ1-1; V gene: TRBV6-5; D gene: NA; clone size: few; CDR3 protein: CASSSLGGKTEAFF; CDR3 DNA: TGTGCCAGCAGTTCCCTGGGGGGGAAAACTGAAGCTTTCTTT
J gene: TRBJ2-2; V gene: TRBV6-6; D gene: NA; clone size: NA; CDR3 protein: CASRMDLTRSGELFF; CDR3 DNA: TGTGCCAGCAGAATGGACCTCACTCGGTCGGGGGAGCTGTTTTTT
J gene: TRBJ1-3; V gene: TRBV7-9; D gene: NA; clone size: once; CDR3 protein: CASPHGGKGQNTIYF; CDR3 DNA: TGTGCCAGCCCCCACGGGGGGAAGGGCCAAAACACCATATATTTT
J gene: TRBJ1-2; V gene: TRBV5-1; D gene: TRBD1; clone size: few; CDR3 protein: CASSQGQGNGYTF; CDR3 DNA: TGCGCCAGCAGCCAAGGACAGGGGAATGGCTACACCTTC